This TCR beta chain was sequenced during a study of cytomegalovirus exposure and HLA in healthy donors. Looking at the study overall: From donors who were HLA-typed, an early data release held approximately 80 million unique TCRs. Findings and limits, study-wide: Many donors carried some public TCRs, although rarity characterized most TCR sequences. Specificity for CMV antigens was confirmed in vitro for three of the CMV-associated chains.

The CDR3 contains 13 residues. From germline, CDR1 is MNHNS and CDR2 SASEGT. Trimming took 7 bases from V and 9 from J, leaving 16 bases between them. As regards this clone: Antigen specificity is unknown.

Amplification used 60 Vbeta primers and 13 Jbeta primers. The protocol was immunoSEQ multiplex PCR, while the TCRdb copy is restricted to in-frame clones and leaves out a portion. Of around 200,000 clones detected, 77% appear once; the ten largest clones hold around 3.5%. This TCR was sampled from a woman in her sixties or seventies in good health and CMV-seropositive. Sample: PBMCs. V usage is TRBV6-1 and J usage is TRBJ2-1; weak D call: TRBD2 (5 bases). The CDR3 reads CASNERGRSEQFF. Written as DNA, the CDR3 is TGTGCCAGCAACGAGCGAGGGAGAAGTGAGCAGTTCTTC.